This T cell receptor (beta chain) came from a study of OX40 agonist ivuxolimab in advanced cancers. Overall study: Of mixed ages from about 23 to 90 and averaging approximately 60 years, the group was 65% to 85% male. One patient with hepatocellular carcinoma and two with cutaneous melanoma, three in all, had partial responses. The study's findings and limits: CD8+ T cells showed, on average, more clonal expansion than CD4+ cells.

This clone was counted a single time. Its target is unknown. Blood sampling was done at baseline, cycle 4 day 1, and cycle 7 day 1. This table comes from immunoSEQ multiplex PCR, and its TCRdb copy is limited to in-frame clones, with some not included. The data show 75,000 to 100,000 clones, approximately 86% seen once. V gave up 3 bases and J gave up 3 bases, with 20 bases separating them. Germline CDR1 is MNHEY and CDR2 is SMNVEV (reference sequence). This CDR3 is 18 amino acids long. The V call is TRBV27, the J call TRBJ1-4, with D maybe TRBD1 (5 bases). The sequencing here drew on CD4+ or CD8+ T cells sorted from blood, taken in a trial of the OX40 agonist ivuxolimab. The TCR originated in an adult with an advanced solid tumor such as melanoma, head and neck, liver or kidney cancer. Written as DNA, the CDR3 is TGTGCCAGCAGTTTGGTTGTTGCAGGGCCCCTTGCTAATGAAAAACTGTTTTTT. As protein: CASSLVVAGPLANEKLFF.